This T cell receptor beta chain was sequenced in a study of blood T cell repertoires in COVID-19. Study-wide background: The samples span acute and convalescent COVID-19 from the United States, Italy and Spain. T cells, B-cell-depleted T cells, or PBMCs supplied cDNA or gDNA.

Deletions cut 1 base from V and 7 bases from J, with 6 bases between. The CDR3 is 12 residues long. Per germline, CDR1 LGHDT and CDR2 YNNKEL (reference sequence). Under the authors' procedure: It was from reference gene primer amplification that nucleated cell counts were estimated. Sequencing was performed with immunoSEQ multiplex PCR; in TCRdb, only in-frame clones are kept and a portion is missing. That table is the source of V, J and clone size, and D and trimming were worked out from the DNA. The sample contains around 90,000 clones, 80% of which appear only once. V and J are TRBV3-1 (or the pseudogene TRBV3-2) and TRBJ2-3, with D unresolved. The source material was peripheral blood. This TCR came from a human donor in a cohort sampled during active COVID-19. The CDR3 sequence is CASSQALNTQYF. The CDR3 nucleotides are TGTGCCAGCAGCCAAGCCTTAAATACGCAGTATTTT.